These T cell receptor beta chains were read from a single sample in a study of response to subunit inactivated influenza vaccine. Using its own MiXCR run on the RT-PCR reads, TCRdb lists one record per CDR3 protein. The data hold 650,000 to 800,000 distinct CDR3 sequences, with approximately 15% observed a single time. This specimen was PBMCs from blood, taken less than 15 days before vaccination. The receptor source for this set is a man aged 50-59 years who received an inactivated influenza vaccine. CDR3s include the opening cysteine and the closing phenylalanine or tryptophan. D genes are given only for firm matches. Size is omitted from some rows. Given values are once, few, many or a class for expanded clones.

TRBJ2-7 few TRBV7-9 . TGTGCCAGCCAAGCAGGAGCCAATGTCTACGAGCAGTACTTC CASQAGANVYEQYF
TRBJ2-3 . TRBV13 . TGTGCCAGCAGCACCCCCCAGACGGGAAATTTGGATACGCAGTATTTT CASSTPQTGNLDTQYF
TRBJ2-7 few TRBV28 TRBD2 TGTGCCAGCAGTCTTAGACTAGCGGAGGTCTTAGGGAGCTCCTACGAGCAGTACTTC CASSLRLAEVLGSSYEQYF
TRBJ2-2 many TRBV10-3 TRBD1 TGTGCCATCACTCCGGGACAGGGTAGTTCCGGGGAGCTGTTTTTT CAITPGQGSSGELFF
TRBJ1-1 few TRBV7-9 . TGTGCCAGCAGCTTAGCGCTCATAAGGACTGAAGCTTTCTTT CASSLALIRTEAFF
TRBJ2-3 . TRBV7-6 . TGTGCCAGCAGCTCAATAGCAAATACGCAGTATTTT CASSSIANTQYF
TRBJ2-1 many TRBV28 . TGTGCCAGCAGTTTACGGACAGATCACAATGAGCAGTTCTTC CASSLRTDHNEQFF
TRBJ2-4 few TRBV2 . TGTGCCAGCAGGGAAGGGAACATTCAGTACTTC CASREGNIQYF
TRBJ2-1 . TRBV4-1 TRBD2 TGCGCCAGCAGCAACCGGGCTAGCGGAGATAATGAGCAGTTCTTC CASSNRASGDNEQFF
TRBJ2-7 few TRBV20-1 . TGCAGTGCTAGTAGTTCCGGTACCGCCTACGAGCAGTACTTC CSASSSGTAYEQYF
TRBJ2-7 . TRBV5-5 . TGTGCCAGCAGCTTTGGTCAGGGAACCCTTCAAAACGAGCAGTACTTC CASSFGQGTLQNEQYF
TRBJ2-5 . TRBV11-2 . TGTGCCAGCAACTCCCTGGAGGGGGGAAACCAAGAGACCCAGTACTTC CASNSLEGGNQETQYF
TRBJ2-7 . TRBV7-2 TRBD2 TGTGCCAGCAGCATAAGAGCGGGGCTATCCTACGAGCAGTACTTC CASSIRAGLSYEQYF
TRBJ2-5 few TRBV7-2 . TGTGCCAGCAGCTTCGGGAGTGTGGAGACCCAGTACTTC CASSFGSVETQYF
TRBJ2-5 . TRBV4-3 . TGCGCCAGCAGCCAAGGGGAGCGAGAGACCCAGTACTTC CASSQGERETQYF
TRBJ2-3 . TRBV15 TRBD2 TGTGCCACCAGCAGAGATACGTCTAGCGGGTATAGCACAGATACGCAGTATTTT CATSRDTSSGYSTDTQYF
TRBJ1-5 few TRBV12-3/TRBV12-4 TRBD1 TGTGCCAGCAGCCTGGGACAGGCGCGACAGCCCCAGCATTTT CASSLGQARQPQHF
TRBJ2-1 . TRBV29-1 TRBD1 TGCAGCGTAGTGGACAGGGGGGTCAATGAGCAGTTCTTC CSVVDRGVNEQFF
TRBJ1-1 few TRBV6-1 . TGTGCCAGCAGTGAAGCGGGGGCCATGGGGACTGAAGCTTTCTTT CASSEAGAMGTEAFF